This TCR beta chain was retrieved from a study of CD8 T cells in Susac syndrome. Study-wide results and caveats: That the number of individuals in its TCR sequencing and HLA analysis was relatively small was acknowledged by the study.

Sequencing of TCR beta, carried out with a high-throughput approach, was applied to CD8+ and CD4+ T cells from the blood. Negative isolation was used for CD8+ and CD4+ T cells, and FACS enrichment was applied to TEMRA cells. As to this clonotype: Its antigen is not identified.

CDR1 is MGHDK, CDR2 SYGVNS, per germline. The CDR3 is made up of 14 amino acids. The V and J ends lost 8 bases and 0 bases respectively, with 11 bases between them. Random hexamers were used to reverse transcribe an amount of about 0.45 to 1 ug RNA. TCRdb recomputed calls from the immunoSEQ multiplex PCR reads with MiXCR, one row per CDR3 protein. The table has 70,000 or so distinct CDR3 sequences, over 85% seen once. What was sequenced was CD8+ T cells from PBMCs. The V gene is TRBV25-1, the J gene TRBJ2-1; TRBD1 or TRBD2 may be the D gene (6 bases each). This TCR came from a human donor with multiple sclerosis. The CDR3 spells CASPGASSYNEQFF. The DNA for the CDR3 is TGTGCCAGCCCGGGGGCGAGCTCCTACAATGAGCAGTTCTTC.